Below are 21 T cell receptor beta chains sequenced from a single sample in a study of T cells in Graves' hyperthyroidism and ophthalmopathy (dated by TCRdb to the late 2010s). The library was obtained by multiplex PCR. The reads were generated on an Illumina HiSeq 2000. The TCR beta CDR3 regions were amplified from the RNA transcripts. For the first round of RT-PCR on the TCR CDR3, the HTBI primer set was used together with the Qiagen OneStep RT-PCR kit. TCRdb itself trimmed the public reads at Q25 with fastp, ran MiXCR and retained productive beta chains. Each record represents a unique CDR3 protein, reported with the most common genes and DNA among its rows. The sample records fewer than 550,000 distinct CDR3 sequences, 15% to 19% of which are singletons. The ten largest clonotypes hold around 7.3% of the sample. The sequenced sample was blood. These receptors came from a woman between 18 and 30 years old with Graves' hyperthyroidism.

This clonotype has ten or more counts. This chain connects TRBV11-2 to TRBJ2-7; 8 bases fit TRBD1. This CDR3 is 15 amino acids long. Germline assignment: CDR1 SGHAT and CDR2 FQNNGV. Trimming at V came to 1 base and at J to 2 bases, leaving 4 bases not matched to a gene. In DNA form, the CDR3 reads TGTGCCAGCAGCTTAGTTCCAGGGGGCACCTACGAGCAGTACTTC. Protein: CASSLVPGGTYEQYF.

The rearrangement joins TRBV6-4 to TRBJ2-1; TRBD1 or TRBD2 may be the D gene (5 bases each). From germline, CDR1 is MRHNA and CDR2 SNTAGT. CDR3 size: 15 residues. V lost 6 bases, J lost 0 bases, and 12 bases lay in between. The CDR3 DNA is TGTGCCAGCAGCCCCGTGGGGGACTCCTACAATGAGCAGTTCTTC. Its translation is CASSPVGDSYNEQFF.

This chain joins TRBV11-3 and TRBJ1-1; possible D gene TRBD1, 5 bases. The CDR3 contains 15 residues. Germline CDR1 SGHNT, CDR2 YENEEA. The V end lost 2 bases, the J end lost 2 bases, and 12 bases lay between the germline ends. The CDR3 region is CASSLYQGANTEAFF. CDR3 DNA sequence: TGTGCCAGCAGCTTATACCAGGGCGCTAACACTGAAGCTTTCTTT. The whole variable domain, filled in from reference TRBV11-3 and TRBJ1-1, reads EAGVVQSPRYKIIEKKQPVAFWCNPISGHNTLYWYLQNLGQGPELLIRYENEEAVDDSQLPKDRFSAERLKGVDSTLKIQPAELGDSAVYLCASSLYQGANTEAFFGQGTRLTVV.

V usage is TRBV4-1 and J usage is TRBJ2-1; D is undetermined. The CDR3 totals 13 residues. Trimming took off 4 bases at V and 2 bases at J, with 6 bases between the two ends. Germline loops: CDR1 MGHRA, CDR2 YSYEKL. CDR3 coding DNA: TGCGCCAGCAGCCCCTGGGCCTACAATGAGCAGTTCTTC. Its translation: CASSPWAYNEQFF.

This clonotype has ten or more counts. The chain joins TRBV2 to TRBJ2-7; D perhaps matches TRBD1 (5 bases). Germline assignment: CDR1 SNHLY and CDR2 FYNNEI. The CDR3 is 14 residues long. The germline V and J ends were trimmed by 3 bases and 7 bases, with 16 bases remaining between them. The CDR3 is CASSEFKGFGEQYF. The CDR3 DNA follows: TGTGCCAGCAGTGAGTTTAAGGGGTTCGGGGAGCAGTACTTC.

The sample holds many counts of this clonotype. The rearrangement uses TRBV6-1 and TRBJ2-5, with TRBD2 matching 15 bases. Germline lookup yields CDR1 MNHNS and CDR2 SASEGT. The CDR3 has 16 amino acids. V dropped 4 bases and J dropped 2; count of bases not matched to a gene: 2. The CDR3 protein is CASSGTSGRGQETQYF. The DNA of the CDR3 is TGTGCCAGCAGTGGGACTAGCGGGAGGGGGCAAGAGACCCAGTACTTC.

The chain employs TRBV5-1 and TRBJ2-5; D unclear. CDR3 size: 12 residues. V was pared by 4 bases and J by 0 bases, with 4 bases between. Germline CDR1 reads SGHRS; CDR2 reads YFSETQ. The CDR3 protein is CASSTNQETQYF. CDR3 DNA: TGCGCCAGCAGCACCAACCAAGAGACCCAGTACTTC.

This clonotype has a count of ten or more. The rearrangement links TRBV28 to TRBJ2-1; D call uncertain. CDR3 size: 12 residues. The germline CDR1 and CDR2 sequences are MDHEN and SYDVKM. Trimming removed 4 bases from V and 12 bases from J, with 13 bases in between. CDR3 amino acids: CASSSQDVGQFF. CDR3 DNA sequence: TGTGCCAGCAGTTCCCAGGACGTAGGGCAGTTCTTC.

This clonotype was seen ten or more times. V usage is TRBV28 and J usage is TRBJ1-2, with 12 bases that match TRBD1. The V gene end was trimmed by 6 bases and the J gene end by 4 bases; junction bases not matched to a gene: 6. The CDR3 sequence is 15 residues long. Germline V CDR1 and CDR2: MDHEN, SYDVKM. The CDR3, as DNA: TGTGCCAGCAGGTCTCCGGGACAGGGGGCCTATGGCTACACCTTC. Translating it yields CASRSPGQGAYGYTF.

In its sample, this clonotype was seen a few times. The genes are TRBV19 and TRBJ1-5, with unresolved D. The V and J ends lost 1 base and 0 bases respectively, with 13 bases between them. This CDR3 is built from 17 residues. Germline V gene data show CDR1 as LNHDA and CDR2 as SQIVND (reference sequence). The CDR3 spells CASSIAVSSYSNQPQHF. The CDR3 coding sequence is TGTGCCAGTAGTATAGCCGTCAGTTCATATAGCAATCAGCCCCAGCATTTT. The whole variable domain, filled in from reference TRBV19 and TRBJ1-5, reads DGGITQSPKYLFRKEGQNVTLSCEQNLNHDAMYWYRQDPGQGLRLIYYSQIVNDFQKGDIAEGYSVSREKKESFPLTVTSAQKNPTAFYLCASSIAVSSYSNQPQHFGDGTRLSIL.

The chain uses TRBV7-9 and TRBJ2-3; the match to TRBD2 covers 8 bases. Trimming took 5 bases from V and 5 from J; bases not matched to a gene: 9. The CDR3 covers 15 residues. Germline assignment: CDR1 SEHNR and CDR2 FQNEAQ (reference sequence). The CDR3 DNA follows: TGTGCCAGCAGCCCTTGGACGGGGGGGCAAGATACGCAGTATTTT. This gives the protein CASSPWTGGQDTQYF.

This clonotype was found many times. This chain connects TRBV7-3 to TRBJ2-1, with D unclear. V lost 5 bases, J lost 6 bases, and 17 bases lay in between. Germline V gene sequence: CDR1 SGHTA, CDR2 FQGTGA. CDR3 length: 15 amino acids. The CDR3 loop reads CASSQQNLVGNEQFF. CDR3 bases: TGTGCCAGCAGCCAACAGAATTTAGTTGGCAATGAGCAGTTCTTC. Full variable domain (outside the CDR3, taken from reference TRBV7-3 and TRBJ2-1): GAGVSQTPSNKVTEKGKYVELRCDPISGHTALYWYRQSLGQGPEFLIYFQGTGAADDSGLPNDRFFAVRPEGSVSTLKIQRTERGDSAVYLCASSQQNLVGNEQFFGPGTRLTVL.

The table lists this clonotype with many counts. The chain carries TRBV27 and TRBJ1-1; D call uncertain. CDR1 is MNHEY, CDR2 SMNVEV, per germline (reference sequence). The CDR3 sequence is 13 residues long. V lost 1 base and J 4 bases, leaving 7 bases between the germline ends. CDR3 sequence (DNA): TGTGCCAGCAGTTTATTTAAGGGCACTGAAGCTTTCTTT. Translated: CASSLFKGTEAFF.

This clonotype was seen ten or more times. CDR3 protein: CASSLSKNQPQHF. In DNA, the CDR3 is TGTGCCAGCAGTTTATCAAAAAATCAGCCCCAGCATTTT. This chain joins TRBV27 and TRBJ1-5; D remains ambiguous. The CDR3 is 13 residues long. Germline-derived CDR1 and CDR2 are MNHEY and SMNVEV (reference sequence). The V and J ends lost 0 bases and 4 bases respectively, with 4 bases between them.

This clonotype was observed at least ten times. The genes are TRBV7-2 and TRBJ2-7; 9 nucleotides align to TRBD2. The CDR3 has 15 amino acids. V dropped 3 bases and J dropped 3; count of bases not matched to a gene: 6. CDR1 and CDR2 (germline): SGHTA, FQGNSA. The CDR3 region has the DNA TGTGCCAGCAGCTTCGGGGGCGGGAGGGGCTACGAGCAGTACTTC. Amino acids: CASSFGGGRGYEQYF.

This clonotype occurred many times. V is TRBV27 and J is TRBJ1-5; D may be TRBD1 (6 bases). The CDR3 length is 13 residues. Germline assignment: CDR1 MNHEY and CDR2 SMNVEV (reference sequence). The V gene lost 2 bases and the J gene lost 5 bases, with 7 bases spanning the gap. The CDR3 DNA reads as TGTGCCAGCAGTTTAAAGGGGGATCAGCCCCAGCATTTT. This sequence encodes CASSLKGDQPQHF.

This clonotype was found a few times. The gene calls are TRBV4-2 and TRBJ1-1; D gene unclear. The germline V gene has CDR1 LGHNA and CDR2 YNFKEQ. This CDR3 has 14 residues. Trimming shortened V by 0 bases and J by 3 bases, and 8 bases separated the two germline ends. The CDR3 bases are TGTGCCAGCAGCCAAGATCCGGCTGACACTGAAGCTTTCTTT. Translation: CASSQDPADTEAFF.

The table lists this clonotype with many counts. J is TRBJ1-2 and V is TRBV28, with D perhaps matching TRBD1 (5 bases). CDR3 length: 14 residues. Per the germline V gene, CDR1 is MDHEN and CDR2 is SYDVKM. Trimming removed 6 bases at V and 0 bases at J, with 11 bases between. CDR3 protein: CASRGPGSNYGYTF. The CDR3 coding sequence is TGTGCCAGCAGGGGACCCGGGTCTAACTATGGCTACACCTTC.

This clonotype was detected many times. The chain is built from TRBV28 and TRBJ1-4; 8 bases are a match to TRBD1. With 6 bases clipped from V and 8 bases from J, the junction kept 8 bases outside the gene matches. The CDR3 loop spans 14 amino acids. Germline V gene lookup returns CDR1 MDHEN and CDR2 SYDVKM. The CDR3 sequence is CASSPAGGPEKLFF. For the CDR3, the DNA is TGTGCCAGCAGCCCAGCAGGGGGCCCGGAAAAACTGTTTTTT.

This clonotype was found many times. V is TRBV6-1 and J is TRBJ2-3; TRBD2 is a possible D gene (5 bases). Germline CDR1 reads MNHNS; CDR2 reads SASEGT. CDR3 length: 17 amino acids. V was trimmed by 7 bases and J by 5 bases, leaving 25 bases between them. The CDR3 reads CASTLEAGLCLGDTQYF. In DNA, the CDR3 is TGTGCCAGCACCCTAGAGGCGGGTCTGTGTCTCGGAGATACGCAGTATTTT.

This clonotype was detected ten times or more. V gene TRBV19 combines with J gene TRBJ2-6; D gene ambiguous. Trimming pared 4 bases from V and 0 bases from J, leaving 19 bases between. The CDR3 sequence is 19 residues long. CDR1 is LNHDA, CDR2 SQIVND, per germline (reference sequence). The CDR3 DNA follows: TGTGCCAGTAGTACAACGTACGGGCAGGTTTCCTCTGGGGCCAACGTCCTGACTTTC. Its translation: CASSTTYGQVSSGANVLTF.